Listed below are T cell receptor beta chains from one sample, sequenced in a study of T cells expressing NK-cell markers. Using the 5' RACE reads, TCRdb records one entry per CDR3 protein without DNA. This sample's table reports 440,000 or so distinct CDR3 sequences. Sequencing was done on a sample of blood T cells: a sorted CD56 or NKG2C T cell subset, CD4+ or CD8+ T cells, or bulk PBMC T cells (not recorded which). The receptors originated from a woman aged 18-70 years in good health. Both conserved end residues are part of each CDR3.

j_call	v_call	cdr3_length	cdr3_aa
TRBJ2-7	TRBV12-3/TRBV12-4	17	CASSPRLAGLSSYEQYF
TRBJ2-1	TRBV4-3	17	CASSQVGTSGSFNEQFF
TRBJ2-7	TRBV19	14	CASSRTGSSYEQYF
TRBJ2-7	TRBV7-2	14	CASSLVVGIGEQYF
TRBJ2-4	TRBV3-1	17	CASSPSRFAFGKNIQYF
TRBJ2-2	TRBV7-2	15	CASSPRLAGKGELFF
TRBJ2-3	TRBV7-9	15	CASSFAGGSRDTQYF
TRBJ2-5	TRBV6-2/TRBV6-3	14	CASSYTGGSETQYF
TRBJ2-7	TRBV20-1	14	CSARGGGARYEQYF
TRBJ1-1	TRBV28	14	CASSLKSAGTEAFF
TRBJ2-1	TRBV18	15	CASSPRQGGWDEQFF
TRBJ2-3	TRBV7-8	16	CASSSFSGGITDTQYF
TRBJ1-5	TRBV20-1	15	CSANPPRDSNQPQHF
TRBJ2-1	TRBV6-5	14	CASSYEDRGLEQFF
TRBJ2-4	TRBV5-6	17	CASAVAREYFPKNIQYF
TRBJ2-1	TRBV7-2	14	CASSSWAGGNEQFF
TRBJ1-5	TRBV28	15	CASRLESLSNQPQHF
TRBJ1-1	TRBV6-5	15	CASSYPKGRNTEAFF